The subject of this entry is one T cell receptor beta chain. The antigen is unknown. These data belong to a study of blood T cells in healthy people across ages. Findings of the study overall: Older age coincided with a roughly linear decline in TCR beta diversity per million T cells.

Primers used in a second PCR of about 7 to 12 cycles were a sample-barcoded 5' primer and a J-beta primer mix. MiXCR was run by TCRdb on the 5' RACE reads, yielding one entry per CDR3 protein. The sample gives fewer than 2,000,000 distinct CDR3 sequences, 30% to 40% of which show up once; about 10% is in the top ten. V was clipped by 3 bases and J by 5 bases, with 10 bases between them. The germline gives CDR1 DFQATT, CDR2 SNEGSKA (reference sequence). The length of the CDR3 is 12 residues. Sequenced material: blood. The chain combines TRBV20-1 with TRBJ1-2; D possibly corresponds to TRBD1 (5 bases). This receptor was taken from a woman aged 30 to 39 in good health. CDR3 in amino acids: CSARVSGYGYTF. The DNA for the CDR3 is TGCAGTGCTAGGGTCTCAGGGTATGGCTACACCTTC.